This TCR beta chain originates from a study of T cells after yellow fever vaccination. Study information: SMART-Seq v4 Ultra Low Input prepared libraries from low-cell fractions. Study-level findings and limits: Abundant bulk-derived clonotypes could contaminate FACS-sorted repertoires. The CD4 compartment and the CD8 compartment contained a small share of clonotypes in common.

Production of TCR cDNA was by 5'RACE template switching, which also added a universal primer site and UMIs. Via MiXCR, TCRdb re-called the 5' RACE reads, giving one row per CDR3 protein. Of under 200,000 distinct CDR3 sequences detected, about 7% appear once; the ten largest clones hold roughly 2.5%. This clonotype was counted between two and nine times. Its antigen remains unidentified. There are 17 residues in the CDR3. The V and J genes are TRBV12-1 and TRBJ1-6; the D call in the table, TRBD1, was not verified against the DNA. TRBV12-1 constitutes a pseudogene. The TCR originated in a man between 18 and 35 years old who received the YFV17D yellow fever vaccine. The material was CD4+ T cells sorted from PBMCs, obtained around 5 days after the first yellow fever vaccination. The CDR3 coding sequence is TGTGCCAGCAGCTTTGGCCCCCCGGACAGGGATAATTCACCCCTCCACTTT. The encoded protein is CASSFGPPDRDNSPLHF.